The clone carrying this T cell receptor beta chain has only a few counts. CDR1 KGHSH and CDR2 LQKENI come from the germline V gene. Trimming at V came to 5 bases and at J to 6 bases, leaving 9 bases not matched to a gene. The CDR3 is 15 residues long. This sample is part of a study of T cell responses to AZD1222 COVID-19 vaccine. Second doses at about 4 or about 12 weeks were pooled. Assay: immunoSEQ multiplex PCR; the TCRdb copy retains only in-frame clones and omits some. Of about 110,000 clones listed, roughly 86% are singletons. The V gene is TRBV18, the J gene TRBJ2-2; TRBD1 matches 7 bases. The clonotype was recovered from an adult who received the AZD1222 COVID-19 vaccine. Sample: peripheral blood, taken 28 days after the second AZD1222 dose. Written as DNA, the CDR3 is TGTGCCAGCTCAGCCTACAATCAGGGGGCCGGGGAGCTGTTTTTT. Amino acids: CASSAYNQGAGELFF.